This TCR beta chain derives from a study of blood T cell repertoires in COVID-19. As processed by the authors: From reference gene primer amplification, estimates of nucleated cell counts were derived. The method was immunoSEQ multiplex PCR; TCRdb's version includes in-frame clones alone and lacks a portion of them. Clone size and V and J calls were adopted from that table, with D and trimming inferred from the DNA. In the table there are about 180,000 clones, about 83% of which are singletons. This clone was observed once. CDR3 length equals 15 residues. CDR1 and CDR2 (germline): SGHAT, FQNNGV. V was pared by 5 bases and J by 4 bases, with 17 bases between.

The sequence derives from a human donor in a cohort sampled during active COVID-19. Sequenced sample: peripheral blood. The chain carries TRBV11-2 and TRBJ1-1, with D possibly being TRBD1 (6 bases). The CDR3 region has the DNA TGTGCCAGCAGCCCCCCTCAGGGGCTGGTCACTGAAGCTTTCTTT. This translates into CASSPPQGLVTEAFF.